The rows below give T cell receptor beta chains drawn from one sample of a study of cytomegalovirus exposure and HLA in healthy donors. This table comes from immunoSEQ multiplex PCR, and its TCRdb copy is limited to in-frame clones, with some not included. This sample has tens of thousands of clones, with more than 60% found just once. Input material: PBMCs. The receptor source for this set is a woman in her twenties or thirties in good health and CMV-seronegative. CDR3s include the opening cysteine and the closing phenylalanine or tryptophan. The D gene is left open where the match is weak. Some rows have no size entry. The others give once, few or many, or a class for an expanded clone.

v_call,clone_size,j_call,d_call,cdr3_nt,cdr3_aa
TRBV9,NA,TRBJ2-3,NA,TGTGCCAGCAGCCGGAGCTTAGATACGCAGTATTTT,CASSRSLDTQYF
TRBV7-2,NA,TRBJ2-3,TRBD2,TGTGCCAGCAGCTTGACGGCGGGGGTGAGCACAGATACGCAGTATTTT,CASSLTAGVSTDTQYF
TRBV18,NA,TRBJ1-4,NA,TGTGCCAGCTCACCACAGGGGCGTAATGAAAAACTATTTTTT,CASSPQGRNEKLFF
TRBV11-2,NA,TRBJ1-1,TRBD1,TGTGCCAGCAGCTTAGCGGGACAGCACCCCTCCGGGTCTGAAGCTTTCTTT,CASSLAGQHPSGSEAFF
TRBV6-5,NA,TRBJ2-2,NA,TGTGCCAGCAAAGCGGCGAACACCGGGGAGCTGTTTTTT,CASKAANTGELFF
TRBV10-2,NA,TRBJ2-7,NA,TGCGCCAGCAGTCAGGGTCTCTACGAGCAGTACTTC,CASSQGLYEQYF
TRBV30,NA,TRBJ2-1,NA,TGTGCCTGGAGTGCTACCTCTTCAGGGGATGAGCAGTTCTTC,CAWSATSSGDEQFF
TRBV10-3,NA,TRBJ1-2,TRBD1,TGTGCCATCAGTGACTATATCAGGACAGGGAGTAACTATGGCTACACCTTC,CAISDYIRTGSNYGYTF
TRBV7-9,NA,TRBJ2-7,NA,TGTGCCAGCAGCGTACCGGGACACCGCTACGAGCAGTACTTC,CASSVPGHRYEQYF
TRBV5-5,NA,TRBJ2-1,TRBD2,TGTGCCAGCAGACAACTAGCGGGGGACGTGAATGAGCAGTTCTTC,CASRQLAGDVNEQFF
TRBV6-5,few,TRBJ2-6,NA,TGTGCCAGTTCGTACTCTGGGGCCAACGTCCTGACTTTC,CASSYSGANVLTF
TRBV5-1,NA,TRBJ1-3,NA,TGCGCCAGCAGCCCTACTCCCGGGGTTTCTGGAAACACCATATATTTT,CASSPTPGVSGNTIYF
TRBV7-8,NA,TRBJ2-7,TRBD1,TGTGCCAGCAGAATGGGACAGGGGCCCTCCTACGAGCAGTACTTC,CASRMGQGPSYEQYF
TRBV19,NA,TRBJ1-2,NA,TGTGCCAGTAGTATAGAGTCAGGGGTTGGCTACACCTTC,CASSIESGVGYTF
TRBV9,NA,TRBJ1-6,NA,TGTGCCAGCAGCGTAGAAGAATCGGGGAAGAGCTCCTATAATTCACCCCTCCACTTT,CASSVEESGKSSYNSPLHF
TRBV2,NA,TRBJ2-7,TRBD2,TGTGCCAGCCGTGGGGGGGGCTCCTACGAGCAGTACTTC,CASRGGGSYEQYF
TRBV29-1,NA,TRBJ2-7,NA,TGCAGCGTTGAGTGGGGGACATCATACGAGCAGTACTTC,CSVEWGTSYEQYF
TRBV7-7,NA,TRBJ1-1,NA,TGTGCCAGCAGCGATAAGTGGGGCTCCGAAGCTTTCTTT,CASSDKWGSEAFF
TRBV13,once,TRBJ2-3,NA,TGTGCCAGCAGCCCCCGGGAAATCACAGATACGCAGTATTTT,CASSPREITDTQYF
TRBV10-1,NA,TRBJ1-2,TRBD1,TGCGCCAGCAGTGAAGGGGGCAGGGCGGTGAACACCTTC,CASSEGGRAVNTF
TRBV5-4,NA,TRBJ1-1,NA,TGTGCCAGCAGCTGGGGGGTAAACACTGAAGCTTTCTTT,CASSWGVNTEAFF
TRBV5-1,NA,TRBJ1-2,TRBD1,TGCGCCAGCAGCTTTCACAGGGGGGGATATGGCTACACCTTC,CASSFHRGGYGYTF
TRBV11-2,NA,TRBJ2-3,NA,TGTGCCAGCAGCTTAGACTTGGTCAAGTTCAGTACGCAGTATTTT,CASSLDLVKFSTQYF
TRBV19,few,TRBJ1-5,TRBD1,TGTGCCAGTACCCCACCGGACAGGGGAAGCAATCAGCCCCAGCATTTT,CASTPPDRGSNQPQHF
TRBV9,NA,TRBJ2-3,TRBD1,TGTGCCAGCAGCGTAGAAGGGGGCCTCACAGATACGCAGTATTTT,CASSVEGGLTDTQYF
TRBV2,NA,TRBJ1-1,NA,TGTGCCAGCATGAGGAGGGTTGGGAACACTGAAGCTTTCTTT,CASMRRVGNTEAFF
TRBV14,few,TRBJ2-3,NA,TGTGCCAGCAGCTCAGGGCGGGACAGCATTTTCACAGATACGCAGTATTTT,CASSSGRDSIFTDTQYF
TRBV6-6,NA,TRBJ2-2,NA,TGTGCCAGCACCCGCCAGGGTGGGACCGGGGAGCTGTTTTTT,CASTRQGGTGELFF
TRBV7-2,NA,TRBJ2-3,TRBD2,TGTGCCAGCAGCCCTTCGGCGGGGGCAGATACGCAGTATTTT,CASSPSAGADTQYF
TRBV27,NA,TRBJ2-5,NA,TGTGCCAGCAGTTTCAGAGCGGGAGAGACCCAGTACTTC,CASSFRAGETQYF
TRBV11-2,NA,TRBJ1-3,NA,TGTGCCAGCAGCGTCAGCGGGGCCTCTGGAAACACCATATATTTT,CASSVSGASGNTIYF
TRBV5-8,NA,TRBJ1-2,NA,TGTGCCAGCAGCTTGGCGACAGCTAACTATGGCTACACCTTC,CASSLATANYGYTF
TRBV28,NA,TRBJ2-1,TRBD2,TGTGCCAGCAGTTCCCCACGGGGGGGCCCCTACAATGAGCAGTTCTTC,CASSSPRGGPYNEQFF
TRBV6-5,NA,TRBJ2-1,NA,TGTGCCAGCAGTTACCTAGCCCGGCTAGACAATGAGCAGTTCTTC,CASSYLARLDNEQFF
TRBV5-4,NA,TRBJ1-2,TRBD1,TGTGCCAGCAGTCCAGGGGGCGTTGGCTATGGCTACACCTTC,CASSPGGVGYGYTF
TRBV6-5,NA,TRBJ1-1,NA,TGTGCCAGCAGCCGGCAGAGGGACACTGAAGCTTTCTTT,CASSRQRDTEAFF
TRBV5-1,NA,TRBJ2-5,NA,TGCGCCAGCAGCCCAAGGGGCTCCAATCCTCTTCTACCCGTACTCCAAGAGACCCAGTACTTC,CASSPRGSNPLLPVLQETQYF
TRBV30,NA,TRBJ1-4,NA,TGTGCCTGGAGCCCGGGACAACCGTATGAAAAACTGTTTTTT,CAWSPGQPYEKLFF
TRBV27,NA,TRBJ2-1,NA,TGTGCCAGCAGTTCCACCTACAATGAGCAGTTCTTC,CASSSTYNEQFF
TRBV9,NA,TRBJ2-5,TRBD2,TGTGCCAGCAGCGTAGGCGGGAGGGAGGAAGAGACCCAGTACTTC,CASSVGGREEETQYF
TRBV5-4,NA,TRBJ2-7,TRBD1,TGTGCCAGCAGCTTGGACCTCGGGACAGGGGGTACCTACGAGCAGTACTTC,CASSLDLGTGGTYEQYF
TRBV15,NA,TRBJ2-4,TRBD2,TGTGCCACCAGCAGAGCGGGGGGGTTCCAAAACATTCAGTACTTC,CATSRAGGFQNIQYF
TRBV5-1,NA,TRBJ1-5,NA,TGCGCCAGCAGAGAGGGGAAGGAGGGTCAGCCCCAGCATTTT,CASREGKEGQPQHF
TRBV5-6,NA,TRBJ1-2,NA,TGTGCCAGCAGCTTGGGTCGAGTTAACTATGGCTACACCTTC,CASSLGRVNYGYTF
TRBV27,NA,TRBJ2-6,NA,TGTGCCAGCTCCACGGGGTCCGGGGCCAACGTCCTGACTTTC,CASSTGSGANVLTF
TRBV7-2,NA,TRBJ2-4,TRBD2,TGTGCCAGCAGCTTAGATAGCGGGACCCAAAACATTCAGTACTTC,CASSLDSGTQNIQYF
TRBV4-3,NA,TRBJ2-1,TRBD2,TGCGCCAGCAGCCAAGAGGTGTACGGGAGGAATGAGCAGTTCTTC,CASSQEVYGRNEQFF
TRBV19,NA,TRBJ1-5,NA,TGTGCCAGTAGTCCACGGGGGAATCAGCCCCAGCATTTT,CASSPRGNQPQHF
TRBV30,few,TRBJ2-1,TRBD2,TGTGCCTGGAGTACGGGACTAGCGGGGTCCTACAATGAGCAGTTCTTC,CAWSTGLAGSYNEQFF
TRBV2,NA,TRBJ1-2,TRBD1,TGTGCCAGCAGCCAGACAGGGATCTATGGCTACACCTTC,CASSQTGIYGYTF
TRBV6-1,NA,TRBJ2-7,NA,TGTGCCTCGAGGCACAGGCCCTCCTACGAGCAGTACTTC,CASRHRPSYEQYF
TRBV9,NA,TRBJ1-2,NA,TGTGCCAGCAGCGTAGGACCGGGGTTGGACTATGGCTACACCTTC,CASSVGPGLDYGYTF
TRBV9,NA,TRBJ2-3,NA,TGTGCCAGCAGCGTAGCTGGCGGGGGCCTTAGCACAGATACGCAGTATTTT,CASSVAGGGLSTDTQYF
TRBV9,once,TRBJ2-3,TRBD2,TGTGCCAGCAGCCGAGTAGGGCGGGAGCTCTCCACAGATACGCAGTATTTT,CASSRVGRELSTDTQYF
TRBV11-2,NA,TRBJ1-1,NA,TGTGCCAGCGATCCCTCCGGTCTGAACACTGAAGCTTTCTTT,CASDPSGLNTEAFF
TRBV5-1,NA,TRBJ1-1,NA,TGCGCCAGCAGCTGGGGGGGGGCGAACACTGAAGCTTTCTTT,CASSWGGANTEAFF
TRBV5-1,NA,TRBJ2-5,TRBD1,TGCGCCAGCAGCTTGGGGCCTCCTCAACAGGGGGCGGGAGAGACCCAGTACTTC,CASSLGPPQQGAGETQYF
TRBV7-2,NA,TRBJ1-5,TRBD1,TGTGCCAGCAGCTTCGGACAGGGACTCAATCAGCCCCAGCATTTT,CASSFGQGLNQPQHF
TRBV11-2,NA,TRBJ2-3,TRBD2,TGTGCCAGCAGCTTGCAACTAGCGGGGGGGGATACGCAGTATTTT,CASSLQLAGGDTQYF
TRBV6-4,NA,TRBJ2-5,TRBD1,TGTGCCAGCAGTTTACAGGGGGAACGTCAAGAGACCCAGTACTTC,CASSLQGERQETQYF